The clone carrying this TCR beta chain was detected only once. The germline gives CDR1 MNHNY, CDR2 SVGAGI (reference sequence). J was trimmed by 7 bases and V by 7 bases; bases with no gene match: 9. The CDR3 contains 15 residues. This sample is drawn from a study of control samples from healthy donors and cancer patients. Sequenced by immunoSEQ multiplex PCR; TCRdb stores in-frame clones only, minus some. The sample includes over 75,000 clones, roughly 82% of them seen just once. The specimen sequenced was blood. J is TRBJ2-5 and V is TRBV6-6, with 13 nucleotides matching TRBD2. The origin of this receptor is a man aged 55 to 70 in good health. The CDR3, as DNA: TGTGCCAGCACCGCACTAGCGGGGGGGCAGGGGACCCAGTACTTC. The encoded protein is CASTALAGGQGTQYF.